This T cell receptor beta chain appears in the sequencing data of a study of response to subunit inactivated influenza vaccine. The CDR3 is made up of 14 amino acids. Germline CDR1 is MGHRA and CDR2 is YSYEKL. Trimming pared 0 bases from V and 5 bases from J, leaving 7 bases between. Each CDR3 protein gets one entry after TCRdb re-called the RT-PCR reads with MiXCR. This sample carries about 540,000 distinct CDR3 sequences, approximately 22% of them seen once, and the ten largest clones take 2.5% to 3%. This clonotype was seen a handful of times. This sample was also put to use in a study of T cells expressing NK-cell markers. That paper adds: UMIs were included in TCR beta cDNA generated by 5'RACE template switching. According to the study, TCR beta repertoires originated from sorted CD3+CD56+NKG2C+, CD3+CD56+NKG2C- and CD3+CD56-NKG2C+ T cells. Sequenced donors, eight in total, included seven who were HCMV-seropositive and one who was seronegative.

The receptor's source is a man aged 45-65 years who received an inactivated influenza vaccine. Sequenced here: CD4+ T cells sorted from PBMCs, sampled approximately 12 days after vaccination. The chain joins TRBV4-1 to TRBJ2-2; D remains ambiguous. Written as DNA, the CDR3 is TGCGCCAGCAGCCAAGAGGGAAAGACCGGGGAGCTGTTTTTT. Its protein product is CASSQEGKTGELFF.